This T cell receptor beta chain originates from a study of cytomegalovirus exposure and HLA in healthy donors. V was pared by 2 bases and J by 0 bases, with 20 bases between. Looked up from germline, CDR1 is SGHRS and CDR2 is YFSETQ. This CDR3 comprises 18 residues. PCR involved 60 Vbeta and 13 Jbeta primers. The assay was immunoSEQ multiplex PCR, and TCRdb's table has in-frame clones only and misses some. Here the sample table reports tens of thousands of clones. The source of this sequence is a male donor in good health and CMV-seronegative. The rearrangement joins TRBV5-1 to TRBJ1-1; the D gene is possibly TRBD1 (6 bases). Sequencing was performed on PBMCs. CDR3: CASSFGQPGARLNTEAFF. The DNA of the CDR3 is TGCGCCAGCAGCTTCGGGCAGCCAGGGGCCCGGTTGAACACTGAAGCTTTCTTT.